This record looks at one T cell receptor (beta chain) sequence and its context. Its antigen is unknown. This sample stems from a study of T cells in Graves' hyperthyroidism and ophthalmopathy. Notes on the study in general: Classification by a 13 V-J model distinguished ophthalmopathy from stable hyperthyroidism. Clonotypes that were expanded in thyroid above 0.001 mostly appeared in blood too.

Participants, patients aged 18 to 65, had newly diagnosed hyperthyroidism with a duration under 2 months. Uncontrolled infection, other autoimmune disease, pregnancy or lactation led to exclusion. The investigators amplified TCR beta CDR3 regions from RNA transcripts. HTBI primers were used for first-round RT-PCR of the TCR CDR3. MiXCR, run by TCRdb on the multiplex PCR reads, gives a single entry per CDR3 protein. The sample carries some 560,000 distinct CDR3 sequences, less than 20% recorded once. The CDR3 consists of 17 residues. Trimming removed 7 bases from V and 0 bases from J; junction bases left unmatched: 6. In germline, CDR1 is DFQATT, CDR2 SNEGSKA (reference sequence).

V and J are TRBV20-1 and TRBJ2-4; 16 bases align to TRBD2. Sequenced sample: blood. The TCR comes from a woman in her 30s with Graves' hyperthyroidism. The CDR3 region has the DNA TGCAGTGTTGGGACTAGCGGGAGGGAGGTAGCCAAAAACATTCAGTACTTC. This encodes CSVGTSGREVAKNIQYF.